This T cell receptor (beta chain) was recorded in a study of T cell responses to AZD1222 COVID-19 vaccine. Study-wide results and caveats: Close to half of all spike-specific TCRs reportedly target regions of the variants that are unmutated. It should be noted that donors were predominantly white British and more often female, and clonal diversity was possibly underestimated. An increase in Spike-specific TCR breadth and depth was observed after two AZD1222 doses. No repertoire was sampled before or during the peak T cell response, only after it.

Data came from immunoSEQ multiplex PCR; TCRdb stores just in-frame clones and leaves some out. This sample has roughly 13,000 clones, with less than 85% found just once. The length of the CDR3 is 16 residues. Germline V gene lookup returns CDR1 MGHRA and CDR2 YSYEKL. Trimming cost V 3 bases and J 4 bases; bases outside gene matches: 8. As regards this clone: Its specificity is unknown.

The sequences come from peripheral blood, collected 28 days after the second AZD1222 dose. The rearrangement uses TRBV4-1 and TRBJ1-5, with TRBD1 identical over 8 bases. The sequence was collected from an adult who received the AZD1222 COVID-19 vaccine. CDR3 loop: CASSQMDRVPNQPQHF. CDR3 nucleotides: TGCGCCAGCAGCCAGATGGACAGGGTCCCTAATCAGCCCCAGCATTTT.